This T cell receptor (beta chain) was profiled in a study of blood T cell repertoires in COVID-19. Study details: PBMCs, B-cell-depleted T cells, or T cells were the source of the cDNA or gDNA that made up the material.

Original methodology: Estimated nucleated cell counts came from reference gene primer amplification. Profiling relied on immunoSEQ multiplex PCR, and the TCRdb table lists in-frame clones only, not all of them. The V and J calls and clone size were taken over from that table, and D and trimming were inferred from the DNA. The sample lists under 200,000 clones, roughly 83% occurring once. V lost 6 bases to trimming and J lost 7 bases, with 16 bases between them. Germline V gene data show CDR1 as MDHEN and CDR2 as SYDVKM. The CDR3 has 14 amino acids. Recruitment covered 20 to 25 US areas and drew participants whose ages spanned roughly 18 to 100 years.

The chain joins TRBV28 to TRBJ2-1; possible D gene TRBD2, 6 bases. The origin of this receptor is a man aged 35-49 years with acute COVID-19. Sequencing was performed on PBMCs or T cells enriched from blood (not recorded which). Written as DNA, the CDR3 is TGTGCCAGCAGAGAGGGGAGTCGGGGGAATGAGCAGTTCTTC. It translates to CASREGSRGNEQFF.